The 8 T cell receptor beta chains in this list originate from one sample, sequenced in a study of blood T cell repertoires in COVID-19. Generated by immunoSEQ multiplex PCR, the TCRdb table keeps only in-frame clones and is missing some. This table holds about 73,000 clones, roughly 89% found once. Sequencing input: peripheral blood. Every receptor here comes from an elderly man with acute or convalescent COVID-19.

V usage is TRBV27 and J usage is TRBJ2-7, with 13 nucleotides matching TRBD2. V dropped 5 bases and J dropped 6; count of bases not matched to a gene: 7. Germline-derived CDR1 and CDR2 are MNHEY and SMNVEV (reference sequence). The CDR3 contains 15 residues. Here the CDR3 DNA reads TGTGCCAGCAGTACAGGACTAGCGGGAGTGAGCGAGCAGTACTTC. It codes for CASSTGLAGVSEQYF.

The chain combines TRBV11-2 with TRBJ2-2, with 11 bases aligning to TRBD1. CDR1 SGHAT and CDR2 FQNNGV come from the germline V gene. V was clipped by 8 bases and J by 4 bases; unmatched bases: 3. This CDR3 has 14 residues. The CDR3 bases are TGTGCCAGCGGGGGACAGGGGGGCACCGGGGAGCTGTTTTTT. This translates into CASGGQGGTGELFF.

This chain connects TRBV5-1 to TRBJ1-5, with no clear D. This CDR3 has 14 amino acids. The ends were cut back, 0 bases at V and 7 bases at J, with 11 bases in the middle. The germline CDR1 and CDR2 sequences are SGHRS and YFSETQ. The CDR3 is CASSLAPYSQPQHF. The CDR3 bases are TGCGCCAGCAGCTTGGCCCCCTATAGCCAGCCCCAGCATTTT.

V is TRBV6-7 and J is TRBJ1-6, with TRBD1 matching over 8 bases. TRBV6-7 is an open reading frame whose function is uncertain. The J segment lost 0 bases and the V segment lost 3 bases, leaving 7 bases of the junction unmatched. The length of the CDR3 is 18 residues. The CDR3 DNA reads TGTGCCAGCAGTTATTGGACAGGGCCCAGCTCCTATAATTCACCCCTCCACTTT. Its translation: CASSYWTGPSSYNSPLHF.

The CDR3 here is CASRRVLYGYTF. CDR3 nucleotide sequence: TGTGCCAGCCGCAGGGTCCTCTATGGCTACACCTTC. V is TRBV2 and J is TRBJ1-2; tentatively, D is TRBD1 (5 bases). The CDR3 has 12 residues. Trimming cost V 8 bases and J 4 bases, with 11 bases left between them. Germline loops: CDR1 SNHLY, CDR2 FYNNEI.

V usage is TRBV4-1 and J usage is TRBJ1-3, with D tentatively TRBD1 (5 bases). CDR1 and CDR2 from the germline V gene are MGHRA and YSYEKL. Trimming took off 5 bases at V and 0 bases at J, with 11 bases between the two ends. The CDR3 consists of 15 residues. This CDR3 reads CASSFDSFSGNTIYF. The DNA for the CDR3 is TGCGCCAGCAGCTTCGACAGCTTCTCTGGAAACACCATATATTTT.

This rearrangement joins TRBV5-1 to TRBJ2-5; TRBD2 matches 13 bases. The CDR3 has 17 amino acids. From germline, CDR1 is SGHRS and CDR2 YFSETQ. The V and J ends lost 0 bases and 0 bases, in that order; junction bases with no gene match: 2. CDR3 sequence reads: CASSLGGLAGDQETQYF. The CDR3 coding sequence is TGCGCCAGCAGCTTGGGAGGACTAGCGGGGGACCAAGAGACCCAGTACTTC.

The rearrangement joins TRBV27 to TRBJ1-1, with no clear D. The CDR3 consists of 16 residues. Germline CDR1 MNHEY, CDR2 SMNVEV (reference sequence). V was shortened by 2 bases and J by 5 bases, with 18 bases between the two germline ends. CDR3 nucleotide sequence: TGTGCCAGCAGTTTAGGTGTACGGAGGTCAGTGACTGAAGCTTTCTTT. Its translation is CASSLGVRRSVTEAFF.